These 7 T cell receptor beta chains were sequenced from one sample in a study of cytomegalovirus exposure and HLA in healthy donors. Clones were sequenced by immunoSEQ multiplex PCR, and TCRdb holds only the in-frame ones, with some missing. The sample includes about 140,000 clones, almost 85% of them seen just once. Sequencing was carried out using PBMCs. The receptors were sampled from a young woman in good health and CMV-seronegative.

This clone was counted a few times. The chain joins TRBV5-1 to TRBJ1-1; 9 bases match TRBD1. The CDR3 is 15 residues long. V was clipped by 4 bases and J by 1 base; unmatched bases: 5. Germline CDR1 and CDR2: SGHRS and YFSETQ. The CDR3 here is CASSPQTGGNTEAFF. Here the CDR3 DNA reads TGCGCCAGCAGCCCCCAGACAGGGGGGAACACTGAAGCTTTCTTT.

The sample holds a few counts of this clone. J is TRBJ2-3 and V is TRBV28; D gene ambiguous. Germline CDR1 is MDHEN and CDR2 is SYDVKM. CDR3 length: 14 residues. V was pared by 3 bases and J by 1 base, with 8 bases between. Here the CDR3 DNA reads TGTGCCAGCAGTTTTGTGGCGGGCACAGATACGCAGTATTTT. It is translated as CASSFVAGTDTQYF.

This clone was detected once. The J gene is TRBJ2-7, the V gene TRBV18; D is undetermined. V was trimmed by 4 bases and J by 3 bases, leaving 10 bases between them. The CDR3 has 13 amino acids. CDR1 is KGHSH, CDR2 LQKENI, per germline. The CDR3 reads CASSQSANYEQYF. DNA for the CDR3: TGTGCCAGCTCACAATCAGCGAACTACGAGCAGTACTTC. The whole variable domain, remainder taken from reference TRBV18 and TRBJ2-7, is NAGVMQNPRHLVRRRGQEARLRCSPMKGHSHVYWYRQLPEEGLKFMVYLQKENIIDESGMPKERFSAEFPKEGPSILRIQQVVRGDSAAYFCASSQSANYEQYFGPGTRLTVT.

The sample holds a few counts of this clone. V is TRBV10-2 and J is TRBJ1-5; TRBD1 aligns across 7 bases. The CDR3 extends over 12 amino acids. CDR1 is WSHSY and CDR2 is SAAADI in the germline V gene. The ends lost 4 bases at V and 7 bases at J; junction bases unmatched: 1. The CDR3 loop is CASSAGQQPQHF. CDR3 sequence (DNA): TGCGCCAGCAGTGCGGGACAGCAGCCCCAGCATTTT.

This clone was recorded once. The chain has TRBV27 and TRBJ2-2, with a tentative D call TRBD2 (6 bases). Per the germline V gene, CDR1 is MNHEY and CDR2 is SMNVEV (reference sequence). The length of the CDR3 is 16 residues. The V and J ends lost 3 bases and 0 bases respectively, with 11 bases between them. The CDR3 DNA follows: TGTGCCAGCAGTTTCACGGGGGAAACGAACACCGGGGAGCTGTTTTTT. As protein: CASSFTGETNTGELFF.

This clone occurred once. The chain combines TRBV23-1 with TRBJ1-4, with 9 bases that match TRBD1. TRBV23-1 qualifies as an ORF whose function is uncertain. The CDR3 spans 15 residues. The trim removed 3 bases at V and 7 bases at J, leaving 6 bases unmatched. This chain's CDR3 is CASSHPGQGLEKLFF. As DNA, the CDR3 is TGCGCCAGCAGTCACCCGGGACAGGGCCTTGAAAAACTGTTTTTT.

V usage is TRBV4-2 and J usage is TRBJ2-3, with TRBD2 matching over 9 bases. V lost 1 base to trimming and J lost 4 bases; unmatched junction nucleotides: 9. CDR1 is LGHNA and CDR2 is YNFKEQ in the germline V gene. The CDR3 spans 17 residues. Here the CDR3 reads CASSQALGGGAADTQYF. The DNA for the CDR3 is TGTGCCAGCAGCCAAGCTTTGGGCGGGGGGGCGGCAGATACGCAGTATTTT.